Below are 14 T cell receptor beta chains sequenced from a single sample in a study of T cell responses to AZD1222 COVID-19 vaccine. Sequencing used immunoSEQ multiplex PCR; TCRdb keeps in-frame clones, though not all of them. The sample has approximately 85,000 clones; 86% are singletons. The starting material was peripheral blood, obtained on day 0 of AZD1222 vaccination. Receptors originate from an adult in good health.

This chain connects TRBV5-1 to TRBJ2-5; TRBD2 agrees at 10 bases. After removal of 2 bases from V and 4 bases from J, the junction contained 14 bases not matched to a gene. Germline V lookup: CDR1 SGHRS, CDR2 YFSETQ. This CDR3 contains 18 residues. The CDR3 region is CASSFALQLAGQGETQYF. The CDR3 DNA follows: TGCGCCAGCAGCTTTGCCCTTCAACTAGCGGGGCAAGGAGAGACCCAGTACTTC.

A few counts support this clone. CDR3 protein: CASSPTINYGYTF. The CDR3 DNA sequence: TGTGCCAGCAGTCCGACAATTAACTATGGCTACACCTTC. The gene calls are TRBV27 and TRBJ1-2; D is unresolved. Germline V lookup: CDR1 MNHEY, CDR2 SMNVEV (reference sequence). V gave up 5 bases and J gave up 1 base, with 8 bases separating them. This CDR3 has 13 residues.

The chain employs TRBV3-1 (or the pseudogene TRBV3-2) and TRBJ2-6; D is unresolved. This CDR3 has 16 residues. The V end lost 3 bases, the J end lost 0 bases, and 9 bases lay between the germline ends. From germline, CDR1 is LGHDT and CDR2 YNNKEL (reference sequence). The CDR3 bases are TGTGCCAGCAGCCACAATTCGAACTCTGGGGCCAACGTCCTGACTTTC. This codes for CASSHNSNSGANVLTF.

This chain uses TRBV19 with TRBJ2-1; either TRBD1 or TRBD2 may fit D (5 bases each). CDR3 size: 15 residues. CDR1 is LNHDA and CDR2 is SQIVND in the germline V gene (reference sequence). Deletions cut 3 bases from V and 4 bases from J, with 13 bases between. Here the CDR3 DNA reads TGTGCCAGTAGTATGAGGGGCGAGTTATACAATGAGCAGTTCTTC. Amino acid sequence: CASSMRGELYNEQFF. The full variable domain, completed using reference TRBV19 and TRBJ2-1, is DGGITQSPKYLFRKEGQNVTLSCEQNLNHDAMYWYRQDPGQGLRLIYYSQIVNDFQKGDIAEGYSVSREKKESFPLTVTSAQKNPTAFYLCASSMRGELYNEQFFGPGTRLTVL.

This chain links TRBV6-1 with TRBJ1-2, with D tentatively TRBD1 (6 bases). V dropped 2 bases and J dropped 7 bases, with 26 bases sitting between them. The CDR3 length is 18 residues. Germline V CDR1 and CDR2: MNHNS, SASEGT. The CDR3 region has the DNA TGTGCCAGCAGTGAACATCGGAACGGTAGGGGGAGCACAGGTGGCTACACCTTC. This encodes CASSEHRNGRGSTGGYTF.

V and J are TRBV15 and TRBJ1-2, with D possibly being TRBD1 (5 bases). The V end lost 5 bases, the J end lost 2 bases, and 9 bases lay between the germline ends. Germline V gives CDR1 LNHNV, CDR2 YYDKDF (reference sequence). The CDR3 loop spans 13 amino acids. The CDR3: CATSDGDNYGYTF. Written as DNA, the CDR3 is TGTGCCACCAGCGATGGGGACAACTATGGCTACACCTTC.

The chain carries TRBV10-2 and TRBJ2-1, with D possibly matching TRBD1 (6 bases). V was pared by 7 bases and J by 12 bases, with 22 bases between. This CDR3 comprises 14 residues. Per the germline V gene, CDR1 is WSHSY and CDR2 is SAAADI. This CDR3 is CASTPGQQKEGQFF. The CDR3 region has the DNA TGCGCCAGCACTCCGGGACAACAAAAAGAGGGGCAGTTCTTC.

This chain links TRBV27 with TRBJ2-3; no definite D call. The V gene lost 0 bases and the J gene lost 5 bases, with 12 bases spanning the gap. The germline V gene encodes CDR1 MNHEY and CDR2 SMNVEV (reference sequence). The CDR3 consists of 15 residues. The CDR3 is CASSLSIPRGDTQYF. CDR3 DNA: TGTGCCAGCAGTTTATCTATACCGCGAGGAGATACGCAGTATTTT.

This chain connects TRBV6-5 to TRBJ2-7; 7 bases are shared with TRBD2. Germline V lookup: CDR1 MNHEY, CDR2 SVGAGI. The ends lost 6 bases at V and 5 bases at J; junction bases unmatched: 7. The CDR3 totals 13 residues. CDR3 in DNA: TGTGCCAGCAGGCGGGGAGGGAGCGACGAGCAGTACTTC. Amino acids: CASRRGGSDEQYF.

This clone turned up a few times. This chain connects TRBV28 to TRBJ2-2; possibly TRBD1 or TRBD2 for D (6 bases each). Germline V gene sequence: CDR1 MDHEN, CDR2 SYDVKM. Deletions cut 8 bases from V and 2 bases from J, with 12 bases between. The CDR3 loop spans 14 amino acids. Here the CDR3 DNA reads TGTGCCAGCGGGAGGACAGCTAACACCGGGGAGCTGTTTTTT. Amino acid sequence: CASGRTANTGELFF.

This clone has just one count. The chain carries TRBV11-2 and TRBJ2-1, with D possibly TRBD1 on 6 matching bases. Trimming took 4 bases from V and 11 from J, leaving 9 bases between them. There are 11 residues in the CDR3. In germline, CDR1 is SGHAT, CDR2 FQNNGV. The CDR3 reads CASSSDSKQFF. In DNA form, the CDR3 reads TGTGCCAGCAGCTCGGACAGCAAGCAGTTCTTC.

The chain carries TRBV6-4 and TRBJ2-6, with 7 bases aligning to TRBD2. The CDR3 totals 19 residues. Trimming took 5 bases from V and 0 from J; bases not matched to a gene: 13. Per the germline V gene, CDR1 is MRHNA and CDR2 is SNTAGT. The CDR3 spells CASSPRGDSGLSGANVLTF. The CDR3 DNA reads as TGTGCCAGCAGTCCCCGGGGGGACTCCGGCCTCTCTGGGGCCAACGTCCTGACTTTC.

The chain employs TRBV19 and TRBJ1-1, with a possible D match to TRBD1 (6 bases). CDR1 and CDR2 (germline): LNHDA, SQIVND (reference sequence). The CDR3 has 15 amino acids. The V gene lost 1 base and the J gene lost 2 bases, with 11 bases spanning the gap. CDR3 coding DNA: TGTGCCAGTAGTATAGGGGGGGCTTCAAACACTGAAGCTTTCTTT. Translated, it gives CASSIGGASNTEAFF. Full variable domain (remainder filled in from reference TRBV19 and TRBJ1-1): DGGITQSPKYLFRKEGQNVTLSCEQNLNHDAMYWYRQDPGQGLRLIYYSQIVNDFQKGDIAEGYSVSREKKESFPLTVTSAQKNPTAFYLCASSIGGASNTEAFFGQGTRLTVV.

This clone was detected only a few times. CDR3 DNA sequence: TGTGCCAGCAGCGCCACAGGAACCTTATATGGCTACACCTTC. Its protein product is CASSATGTLYGYTF. This rearrangement joins TRBV6-5 to TRBJ1-2, with D tentatively TRBD1 (5 bases). V was clipped by 6 bases and J by 5 bases, with 16 bases between them. This CDR3 contains 14 residues. Looked up from germline, CDR1 is MNHEY and CDR2 is SVGAGI.